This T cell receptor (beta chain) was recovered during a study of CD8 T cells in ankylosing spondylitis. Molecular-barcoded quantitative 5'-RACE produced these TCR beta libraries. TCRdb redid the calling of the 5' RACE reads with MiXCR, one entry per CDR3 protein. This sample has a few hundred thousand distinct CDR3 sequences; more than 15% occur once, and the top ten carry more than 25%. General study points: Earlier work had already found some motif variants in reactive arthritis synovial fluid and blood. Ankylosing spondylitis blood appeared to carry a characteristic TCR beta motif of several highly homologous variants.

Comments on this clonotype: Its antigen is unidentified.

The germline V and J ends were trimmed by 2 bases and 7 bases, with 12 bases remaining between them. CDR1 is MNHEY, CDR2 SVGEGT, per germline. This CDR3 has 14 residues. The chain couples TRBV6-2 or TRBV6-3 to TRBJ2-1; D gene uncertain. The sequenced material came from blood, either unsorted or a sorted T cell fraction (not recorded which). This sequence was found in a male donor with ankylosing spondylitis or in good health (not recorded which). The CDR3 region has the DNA TGTGCCAGCAGTTACGGTTACAATTTAAATGAGCAGTTCTTC. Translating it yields CASSYGYNLNEQFF.